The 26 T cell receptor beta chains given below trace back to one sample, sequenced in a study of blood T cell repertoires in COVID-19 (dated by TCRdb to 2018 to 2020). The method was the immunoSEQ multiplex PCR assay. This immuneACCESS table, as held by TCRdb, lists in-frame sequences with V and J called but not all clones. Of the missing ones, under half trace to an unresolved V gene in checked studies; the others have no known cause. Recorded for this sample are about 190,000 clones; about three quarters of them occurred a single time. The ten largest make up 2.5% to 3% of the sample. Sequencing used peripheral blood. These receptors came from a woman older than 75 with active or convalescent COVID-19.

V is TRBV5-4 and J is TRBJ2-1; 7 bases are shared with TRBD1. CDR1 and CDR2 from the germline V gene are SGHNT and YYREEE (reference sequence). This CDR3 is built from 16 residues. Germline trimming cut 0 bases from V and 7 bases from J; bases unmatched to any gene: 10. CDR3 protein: CASSLEGQRRWNEQFF. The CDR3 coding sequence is TGTGCCAGCAGCTTGGAGGGACAGCGACGGTGGAATGAGCAGTTCTTC.

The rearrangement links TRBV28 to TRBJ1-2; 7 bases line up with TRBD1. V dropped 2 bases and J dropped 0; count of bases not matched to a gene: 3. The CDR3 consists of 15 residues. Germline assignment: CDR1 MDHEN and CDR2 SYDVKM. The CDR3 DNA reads TGTGCCAGCAGTTTAGGGACAGAAGCTAACTATGGCTACACCTTC. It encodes CASSLGTEANYGYTF.

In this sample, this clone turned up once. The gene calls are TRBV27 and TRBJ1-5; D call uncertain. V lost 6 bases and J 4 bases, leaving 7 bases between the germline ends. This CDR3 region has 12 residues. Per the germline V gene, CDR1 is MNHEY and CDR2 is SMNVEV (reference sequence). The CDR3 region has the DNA TGTGCCAGCAGCAGGACTAATCAGCCCCAGCATTTT. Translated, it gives CASSRTNQPQHF.

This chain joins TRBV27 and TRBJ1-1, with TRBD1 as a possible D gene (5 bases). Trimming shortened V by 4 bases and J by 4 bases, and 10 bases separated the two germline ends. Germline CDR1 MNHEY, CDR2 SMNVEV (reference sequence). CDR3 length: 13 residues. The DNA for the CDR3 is TGTGCCAGCAGTTCCCCGGGGGGCACTGAAGCTTTCTTT. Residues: CASSSPGGTEAFF.

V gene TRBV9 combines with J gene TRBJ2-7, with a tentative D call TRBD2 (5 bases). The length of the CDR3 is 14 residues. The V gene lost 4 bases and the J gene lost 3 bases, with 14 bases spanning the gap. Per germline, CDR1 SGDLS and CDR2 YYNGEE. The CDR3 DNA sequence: TGTGCCAGCAGCCTCCGACCTGGGAGCTACGAGCAGTACTTC. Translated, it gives CASSLRPGSYEQYF.

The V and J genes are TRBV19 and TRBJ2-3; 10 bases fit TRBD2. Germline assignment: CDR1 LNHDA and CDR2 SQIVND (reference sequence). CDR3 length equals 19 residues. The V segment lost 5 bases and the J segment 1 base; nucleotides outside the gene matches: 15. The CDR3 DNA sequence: TGTGCCAGTAGTCTGAGGTCACTAGCGGGGAAAGTCGGCACAGATACGCAGTATTTT. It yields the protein CASSLRSLAGKVGTDTQYF.

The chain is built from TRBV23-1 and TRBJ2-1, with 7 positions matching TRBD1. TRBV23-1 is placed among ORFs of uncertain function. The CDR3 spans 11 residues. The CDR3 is CAPGQNNEQFF. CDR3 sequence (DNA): TGCGCGCCGGGACAGAACAATGAGCAGTTCTTC.

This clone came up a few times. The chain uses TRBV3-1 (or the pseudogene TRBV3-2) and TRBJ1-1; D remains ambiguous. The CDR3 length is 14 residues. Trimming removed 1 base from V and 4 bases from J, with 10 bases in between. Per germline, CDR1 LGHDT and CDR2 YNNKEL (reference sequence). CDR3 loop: CASSQVGASTEAFF. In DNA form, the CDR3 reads TGTGCCAGCAGCCAAGTTGGAGCGTCCACTGAAGCTTTCTTT.

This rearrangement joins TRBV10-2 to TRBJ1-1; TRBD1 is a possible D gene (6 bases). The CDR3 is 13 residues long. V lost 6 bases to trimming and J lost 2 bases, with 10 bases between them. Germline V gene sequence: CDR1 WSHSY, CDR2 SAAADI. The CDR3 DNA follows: TGCGCCAGCAGCACACAGGGTAACACTGAAGCTTTCTTT. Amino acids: CASSTQGNTEAFF.

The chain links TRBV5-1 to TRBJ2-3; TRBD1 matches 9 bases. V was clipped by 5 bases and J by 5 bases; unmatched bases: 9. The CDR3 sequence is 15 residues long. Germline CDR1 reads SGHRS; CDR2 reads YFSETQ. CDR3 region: CASSFLGQGIDTQYF. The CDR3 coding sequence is TGCGCCAGCAGTTTTTTGGGACAGGGCATAGATACGCAGTATTTT.

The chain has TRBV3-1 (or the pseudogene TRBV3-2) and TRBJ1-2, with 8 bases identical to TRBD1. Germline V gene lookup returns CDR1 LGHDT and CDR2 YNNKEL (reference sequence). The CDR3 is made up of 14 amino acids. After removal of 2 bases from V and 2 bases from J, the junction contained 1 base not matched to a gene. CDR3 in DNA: TGTGCCAGCAGCCAACAGGGGGCCAACTATGGCTACACCTTC. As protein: CASSQQGANYGYTF.

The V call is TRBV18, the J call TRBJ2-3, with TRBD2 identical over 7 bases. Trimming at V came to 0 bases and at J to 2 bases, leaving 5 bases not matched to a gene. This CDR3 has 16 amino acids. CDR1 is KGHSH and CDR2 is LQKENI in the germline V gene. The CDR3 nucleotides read TGTGCCAGCTCACCACCGGGCGGGGGTATCACAGATACGCAGTATTTT. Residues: CASSPPGGGITDTQYF.

CDR3: CASSPLGQLYEQYF. The CDR3 nucleotides are TGCGCCAGCAGCCCCCTGGGACAGCTCTACGAGCAGTACTTC. The chain is built from TRBV4-1 and TRBJ2-7; 7 bases fit TRBD1. CDR3 length equals 14 residues. Germline assignment: CDR1 MGHRA and CDR2 YSYEKL. V was pared by 4 bases and J by 3 bases, with 6 bases of the junction left unmatched.

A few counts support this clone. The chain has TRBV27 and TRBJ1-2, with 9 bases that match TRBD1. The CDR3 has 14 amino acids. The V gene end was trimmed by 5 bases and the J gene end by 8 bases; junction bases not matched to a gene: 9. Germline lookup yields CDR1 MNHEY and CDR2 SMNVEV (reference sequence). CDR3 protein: CASSPQGQGWGYTF. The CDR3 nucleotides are TGTGCCAGCAGTCCTCAGGGACAGGGCTGGGGCTACACCTTC.

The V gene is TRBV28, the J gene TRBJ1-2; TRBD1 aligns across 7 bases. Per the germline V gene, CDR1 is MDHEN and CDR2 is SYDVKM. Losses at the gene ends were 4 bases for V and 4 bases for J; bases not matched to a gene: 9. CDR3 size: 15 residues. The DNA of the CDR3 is TGTGCCAGCAGTTCCGGGACAGCCTCTAGCTATGGCTACACCTTC. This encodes CASSSGTASSYGYTF.

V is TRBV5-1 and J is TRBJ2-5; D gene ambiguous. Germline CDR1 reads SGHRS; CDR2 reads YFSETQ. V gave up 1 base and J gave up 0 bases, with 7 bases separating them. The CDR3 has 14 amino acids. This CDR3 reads CASSLRTDQETQYF. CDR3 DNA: TGCGCCAGCAGCTTGAGAACAGACCAAGAGACCCAGTACTTC.

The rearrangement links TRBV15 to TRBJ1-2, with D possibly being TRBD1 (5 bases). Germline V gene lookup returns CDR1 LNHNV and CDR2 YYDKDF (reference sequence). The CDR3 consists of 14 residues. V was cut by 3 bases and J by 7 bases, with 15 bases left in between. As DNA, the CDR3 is TGTGCCACCAGCAGGGGGGGAGAGGGGTTTGGCTACACCTTC. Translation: CATSRGGEGFGYTF.

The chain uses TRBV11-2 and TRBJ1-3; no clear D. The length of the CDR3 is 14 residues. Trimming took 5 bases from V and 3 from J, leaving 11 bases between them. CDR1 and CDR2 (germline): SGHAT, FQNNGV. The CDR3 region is CASSHGSGGNTIYF. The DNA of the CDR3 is TGTGCCAGCAGCCATGGTTCAGGTGGAAACACCATATATTTT.

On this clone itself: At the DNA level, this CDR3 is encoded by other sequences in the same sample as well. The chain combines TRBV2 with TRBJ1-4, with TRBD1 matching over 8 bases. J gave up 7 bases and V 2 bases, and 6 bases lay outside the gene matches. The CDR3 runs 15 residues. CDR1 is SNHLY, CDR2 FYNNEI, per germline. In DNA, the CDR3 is TGTGCCAGCAGTGAACAGGGGGCGCGAAGTGAAAAACTGTTTTTT. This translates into CASSEQGARSEKLFF.

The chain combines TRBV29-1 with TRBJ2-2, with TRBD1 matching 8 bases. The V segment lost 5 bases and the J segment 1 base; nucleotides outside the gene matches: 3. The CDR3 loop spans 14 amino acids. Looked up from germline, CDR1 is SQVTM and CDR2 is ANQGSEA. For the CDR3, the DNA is TGCAGCGTTCAAGGACAGGGGAACACCGGGGAGCTGTTTTTT. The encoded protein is CSVQGQGNTGELFF.

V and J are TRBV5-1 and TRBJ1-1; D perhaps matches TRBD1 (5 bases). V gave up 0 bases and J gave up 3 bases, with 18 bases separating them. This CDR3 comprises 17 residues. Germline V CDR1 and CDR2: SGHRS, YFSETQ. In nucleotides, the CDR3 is TGCGCCAGCAGCTTGGTTTGGCATTCAGGGTGGGACACTGAAGCTTTCTTT. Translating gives CASSLVWHSGWDTEAFF.

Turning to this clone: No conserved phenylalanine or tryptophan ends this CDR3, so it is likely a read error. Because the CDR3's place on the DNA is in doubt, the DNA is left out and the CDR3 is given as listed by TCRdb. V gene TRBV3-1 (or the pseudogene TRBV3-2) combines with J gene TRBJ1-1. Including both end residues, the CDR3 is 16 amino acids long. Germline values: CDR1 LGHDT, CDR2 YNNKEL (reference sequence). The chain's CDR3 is CASSSRLDGGLKVFLV.

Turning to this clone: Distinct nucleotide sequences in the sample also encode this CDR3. CDR3 region: CASSLDRGSGTEAFF. CDR3 nucleotide sequence: TGCGCCAGCAGCTTGGACAGGGGGTCCGGCACTGAAGCTTTCTTT. The chain recombines TRBV5-1 with TRBJ1-1, with 8 positions matching TRBD1. V lost 0 bases and J lost 4; bases outside the gene matches: 5. Germline CDR1 reads SGHRS; CDR2 reads YFSETQ. CDR3 length: 15 residues.

The CDR3 protein is CAANGGETEAFF. Here the CDR3 DNA reads TGTGCCGCCAATGGGGGCGAGACTGAAGCTTTCTTT. The chain recombines TRBV21-1 with TRBJ1-1; the table gives TRBD1 as D, unverified against the DNA. TRBV21-1 is a pseudogene locus. The length of the CDR3 is 12 residues.

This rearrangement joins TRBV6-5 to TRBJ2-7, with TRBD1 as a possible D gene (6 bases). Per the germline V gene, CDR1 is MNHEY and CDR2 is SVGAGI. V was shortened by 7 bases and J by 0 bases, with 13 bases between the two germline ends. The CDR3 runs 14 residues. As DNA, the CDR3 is TGTGCCAGCAAGGGGGTCTTTAGCTCCTACGAGCAGTACTTC. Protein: CASKGVFSSYEQYF.

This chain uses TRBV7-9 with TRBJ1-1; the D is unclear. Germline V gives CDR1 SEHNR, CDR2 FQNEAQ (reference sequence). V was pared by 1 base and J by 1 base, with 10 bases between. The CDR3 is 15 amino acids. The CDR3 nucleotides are TGTGCCAGCAGCTTAGGATCGGCGGAGAACACTGAAGCTTTCTTT. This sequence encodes CASSLGSAENTEAFF.